Below are 25 T cell receptor beta chains sequenced from a single sample in a study of T cells after yellow fever vaccination. TCRdb fed the 5' RACE reads into MiXCR, producing one record per CDR3 protein. The sample lists just under 600,000 distinct CDR3 sequences, roughly 14% seen once, with roughly 13% in the top ten. The source was PBMCs, collected on the day of the yellow fever booster vaccination. The receptor source for this set is a young man who received the YFV17D yellow fever vaccine.

A few counts support this clonotype. The chain employs TRBV12-3 or TRBV12-4 and TRBJ2-7; 9 nucleotides match TRBD2. CDR3 length: 14 amino acids. With 2 bases clipped from V and 6 bases from J, the junction kept 5 bases outside the gene matches. The CDR3, as DNA: TGTGCCAGCAGTTTAAGTAGCGGGAGCACCGAGCAGTACTTC. Protein: CASSLSSGSTEQYF.

V gene TRBV10-2 combines with J gene TRBJ2-3; possibly TRBD2 for D (6 bases). The germline V gene has CDR1 WSHSY and CDR2 SAAADI. This CDR3 is 13 amino acids long. Deletions cut 8 bases from V and 2 bases from J, with 11 bases between. The CDR3 protein is CASRRGITDTQYF. CDR3 nucleotides: TGCGCCAGCCGCCGGGGGATCACAGATACGCAGTATTTT.

The gene calls are TRBV10-3 and TRBJ2-2; TRBD2 matches 12 bases. The CDR3 length is 17 residues. With V trimmed by 8 bases and J by 4 bases, 11 bases remained unmatched. The germline V gene has CDR1 ENHRY and CDR2 SYGVKD. The CDR3 loop reads CAIRALAGGRGTGELFF. The CDR3 nucleotides read TGTGCCATCCGCGCCCTAGCGGGAGGGAGGGGCACCGGGGAGCTGTTTTTT.

The chain carries TRBV10-3 and TRBJ2-5; 8 bases match TRBD2. CDR3 size: 15 residues. Germline CDR1 ENHRY, CDR2 SYGVKD. The trim removed 4 bases at V and 2 bases at J, leaving 6 bases unmatched. The CDR3 region is CAISVSGSLQETQYF. CDR3 bases: TGTGCCATCAGTGTGAGCGGGAGCTTGCAAGAGACCCAGTACTTC.

This clonotype was seen a few times. This sequence joins TRBV13 and TRBJ1-6; TRBD1 is a possible D gene (6 bases). CDR3 length: 14 residues. V lost 7 bases and J 6 bases, leaving 13 bases between the germline ends. Germline V CDR1 and CDR2: PRHDT, FYEKMQ (reference sequence). This CDR3 is CASTFTGFNSPLHF. The CDR3 DNA reads as TGTGCCAGCACCTTCACAGGGTTTAATTCACCCCTCCACTTT.

The rearrangement joins TRBV29-1 to TRBJ2-1; D is uncertain. Between the trimmed V and J ends, which lost 7 bases and 0 bases, there was a span of 10 bases. The CDR3 contains 13 residues. Per the germline V gene, CDR1 is SQVTM and CDR2 is ANQGSEA. The CDR3 sequence is CSASWGSYNEQFF. The CDR3 DNA is TGCAGCGCCTCTTGGGGCTCCTACAATGAGCAGTTCTTC.

V and J are TRBV29-1 and TRBJ2-7; no reliable D call. The CDR3 loop spans 15 amino acids. V lost 0 bases, J lost 0 bases, and 12 bases lay in between. Germline CDR1 is SQVTM and CDR2 is ANQGSEA. The CDR3 sequence is CSVEDRTSSSYEQYF. The CDR3 nucleotides are TGCAGCGTTGAAGACAGGACGTCGAGCTCCTACGAGCAGTACTTC.

The chain is built from TRBV27 and TRBJ2-1, with a tentative D call TRBD2 (5 bases). The CDR3 has 12 residues. Trimming took 2 bases from V and 9 from J, leaving 8 bases between them. The germline CDR1 and CDR2 sequences are MNHEY and SMNVEV (reference sequence). CDR3 DNA: TGTGCCAGCAGTTTAAGCCGGGGTGAGCAGTTCTTC. It encodes CASSLSRGEQFF.

This clonotype appeared a few times. J is TRBJ2-2 and V is TRBV7-2; D gene ambiguous. The CDR3 covers 13 residues. V was cut by 7 bases and J by 1 base, with 7 bases left in between. The germline V gene has CDR1 SGHTA and CDR2 FQGNSA. The CDR3 DNA sequence: TGTGCCAGCATGCCTCAGAACACCGGGGAGCTGTTTTTT. It is translated as CASMPQNTGELFF.

The rearrangement links TRBV6-2 or TRBV6-3 to TRBJ2-1, with TRBD2 matching over 7 bases. CDR3 length: 14 amino acids. Trimming removed 5 bases from V and 5 bases from J; junction bases left unmatched: 6. Germline assignment: CDR1 MNHEY and CDR2 SVGEGT. CDR3 in amino acids: CASSRLAQNNEQFF. CDR3 nucleotides: TGTGCCAGCAGTCGACTAGCCCAGAACAATGAGCAGTTCTTC.

This clonotype occurred a few times. The chain links TRBV5-1 to TRBJ2-2, with unresolved D. Germline loops: CDR1 SGHRS, CDR2 YFSETQ. Trimming pared 3 bases from V and 4 bases from J, leaving 13 bases between. The CDR3 has 15 amino acids. CDR3 protein: CASSSRVSTTGELFF. CDR3 DNA sequence: TGCGCCAGCAGCTCTCGGGTCTCTACCACCGGGGAGCTGTTTTTT.

The genes are TRBV6-5 and TRBJ1-1, with 10 bases lining up with TRBD1. Germline V gives CDR1 MNHEY, CDR2 SVGAGI. The CDR3 runs 15 residues. V was pared by 2 bases and J by 5 bases, with 5 bases of the junction left unmatched. The CDR3 is CASSYQDRGRTEAFF. The DNA of the CDR3 is TGTGCCAGCAGTTACCAAGACAGGGGGCGGACTGAAGCTTTCTTT.

The rearrangement joins TRBV20-1 to TRBJ2-5; D not resolved. Per germline, CDR1 DFQATT and CDR2 SNEGSKA (reference sequence). V dropped 3 bases and J dropped 2 bases, with 10 bases sitting between them. The CDR3 is made up of 13 amino acids. In DNA form, the CDR3 reads TGCAGTGCTAGGCCCTCAGGTCAAGAGACCCAGTACTTC. Its translation: CSARPSGQETQYF.

Worth noting for this clonotype: At one end, the junction sequence differs from germline, possibly due to a read error. The rearrangement joins TRBV3-1 to TRBJ2-5; a weak D match, TRBD1 (6 bases). The CDR3 is 15 residues long. Germline V CDR1 and CDR2: LGHDT, YNNKEL (reference sequence). In DNA form, the CDR3 reads TGTGCCACCAGCCAAGATACAGGGTACCAAGAGACCCAGTACTTC. Protein: CATSQDTGYQETQYF.

The gene calls are TRBV3-1 and TRBJ2-2; 7 positions match TRBD2. Germline V gene data show CDR1 as LGHDT and CDR2 as YNNKEL (reference sequence). V lost 7 bases to trimming and J lost 6 bases; unmatched junction nucleotides: 11. The CDR3 runs to 15 residues. CDR3 region: CASTPGGSRAGELFF. CDR3 DNA sequence: TGTGCCAGCACTCCCGGGGGGTCCCGGGCCGGGGAGCTGTTTTTT. Full variable domain (remainder filled in from reference TRBV3-1 and TRBJ2-2): DTAVSQTPKYLVTQMGNDKSIKCEQNLGHDTMYWYKQDSKKFLKIMFSYNNKELIINETVPNRFSPKSPDKAHLNLHINSLELGDSAVYFCASTPGGSRAGELFFGEGSRLTVL.

This clonotype has just a few counts. The chain employs TRBV5-4 and TRBJ2-5; D gene unclear. Germline V gene data show CDR1 as SGHNT and CDR2 as YYREEE (reference sequence). The CDR3 covers 15 residues. Trimming stripped 0 bases from V and 0 bases from J, with 9 bases between. The CDR3 loop is CASSLAAGDQETQYF. CDR3 nucleotides: TGTGCCAGCAGCTTGGCTGCAGGCGACCAAGAGACCCAGTACTTC.

The V call is TRBV3-1, the J call TRBJ1-4; no clear D gene. Germline V gene lookup returns CDR1 LGHDT and CDR2 YNNKEL (reference sequence). The V end was cut by 0 bases, the J end by 7 bases, with 18 bases between. The CDR3 sequence is 17 residues long. The CDR3 DNA reads as TGTGCCAGCAGCCAAGAAGTATCCAAGGGTGTACGTGAAAAACTGTTTTTT. Its protein product is CASSQEVSKGVREKLFF.

This clonotype has more than one count but fewer than ten. The V call is TRBV2, the J call TRBJ1-5; the D is unclear. Trimming stripped 4 bases from V and 6 bases from J, with 16 bases between. The CDR3 sequence is 15 residues long. Germline V gene data show CDR1 as SNHLY and CDR2 as FYNNEI. The CDR3 loop is CASSAAGGNIQPQHF. As DNA, the CDR3 is TGTGCCAGCAGTGCGGCGGGCGGGAACATTCAGCCCCAGCATTTT.

The CDR3 DNA follows: TGTGCCAGCACCCTGGGGCCGGGGAGCTCCTACGAGCAGTACTTC. The encoded protein is CASTLGPGSSYEQYF. The chain employs TRBV5-6 and TRBJ2-7; TRBD1 or TRBD2 may be the D gene (5 bases each). Trimming cost V 6 bases and J 0 bases, with 16 bases left between them. The CDR3 totals 15 residues. The germline gives CDR1 SGHDT, CDR2 YYEEEE.

The chain couples TRBV7-2 to TRBJ2-6; no firm D call. Germline V gene sequence: CDR1 SGHTA, CDR2 FQGNSA. V lost 0 bases, J lost 0 bases, and 9 bases lay in between. CDR3 length: 17 residues. CDR3 nucleotides: TGTGCCAGCAGCTTAGCGCTATGGGCCTCTGGGGCCAACGTCCTGACTTTC. Its protein is CASSLALWASGANVLTF.

There are a few counts of this clonotype. This chain uses TRBV30 with TRBJ2-6, with D perhaps matching TRBD1 or TRBD2 (5 bases each). V was trimmed by 5 bases and J by 12 bases, leaving 14 bases between them. CDR1 and CDR2 (germline): GTSNPN, SVGIG (reference sequence). This CDR3 spans 12 amino acids. The CDR3 bases are TGTGCCTGGGGGGACGCCCCCAGCGTCCTGACTTTC. Translating gives CAWGDAPSVLTF.

The V gene is TRBV3-1, the J gene TRBJ2-4; D not certain. V lost 0 bases and J 8 bases, leaving 8 bases between the germline ends. CDR1 and CDR2 (germline): LGHDT, YNNKEL (reference sequence). The CDR3 extends over 13 amino acids. The CDR3 is CASSQELGDIQYF. CDR3 sequence (DNA): TGTGCCAGCAGCCAAGAGTTAGGAGACATTCAGTACTTC.

This chain links TRBV21-1 with TRBJ1-6; the table's D gene call, TRBD1, was not cross checked with the DNA. TRBV21-1 represents a pseudogene. The CDR3 covers 15 residues. The CDR3 spells CARGVYWTGGSPLHF. The CDR3 nucleotides read TGTGCCAGGGGGGTTTATTGGACAGGCGGCTCACCCCTCCACTTT.

V and J are TRBV20-1 and TRBJ2-4; 9 nucleotides agree with TRBD1. This CDR3 has 11 residues. V shed 3 bases and J 11 bases; nucleotides not matched to a gene: 2. Germline CDR1 reads DFQATT; CDR2 reads SNEGSKA (reference sequence). The chain's CDR3 is CSARDRGVQYF. The CDR3 nucleotides are TGCAGTGCTAGGGACAGGGGCGTTCAGTACTTC.

The chain has TRBV6-5 and TRBJ2-1; unclear D gene. Germline assignment: CDR1 MNHEY and CDR2 SVGAGI. The CDR3 covers 14 residues. The V gene lost 2 bases and the J gene lost 9 bases, with 14 bases spanning the gap. The CDR3 here is CASSYDPRTSEQFF. Here the CDR3 DNA reads TGTGCCAGCAGTTACGACCCCCGTACAAGTGAGCAGTTCTTC.